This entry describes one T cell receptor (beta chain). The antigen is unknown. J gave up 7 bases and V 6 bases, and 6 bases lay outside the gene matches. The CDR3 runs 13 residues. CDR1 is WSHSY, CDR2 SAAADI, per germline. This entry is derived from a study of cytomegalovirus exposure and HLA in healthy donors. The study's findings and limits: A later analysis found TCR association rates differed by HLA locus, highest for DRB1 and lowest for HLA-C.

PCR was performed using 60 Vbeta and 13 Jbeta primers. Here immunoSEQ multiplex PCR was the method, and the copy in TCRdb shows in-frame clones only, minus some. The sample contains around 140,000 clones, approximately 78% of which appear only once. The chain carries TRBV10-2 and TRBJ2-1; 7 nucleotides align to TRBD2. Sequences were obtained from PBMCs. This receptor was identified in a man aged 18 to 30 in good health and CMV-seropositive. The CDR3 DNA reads TGCGCCAGCAGACGGGAGGAGTCAAATGAGCAGTTCTTC. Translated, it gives CASRREESNEQFF.